This T cell receptor beta chain was captured by sequencing in a study of shared clonotypes between healthy human individuals. Overall study context: Researchers drew samples from two women and three men aged 18 to 49.

General study findings and limits: Naive CD4 clonotypes overlapped across several donors at about 5.2%. Represented genetic and exposure-history diversity was restricted by having few donors.

As concerns this clone: The antigen remains undetermined.

Positively selected for CCR7, the CD45RO-negative cells used as naive CD8 cells excluded terminally differentiated effector memory CD45RA+ cells. Germline V CDR1 and CDR2: MDHEN, SYDVKM. With V trimmed by 3 bases and J by 3 bases, 7 bases remained unmatched. The CDR3 has 15 residues. Each sorted subset replicate got 200 ng genomic DNA, approximately 27,000 genomes. Assay: immunoSEQ multiplex PCR; the TCRdb copy retains only in-frame clones and omits some. This table has about 580,000 clones, 95% to 98% appearing once. The source material was naive CD8+ T cells sorted from blood. The receptor comes from a man aged 30 to 45 in good health. V is TRBV28 and J is TRBJ2-7; TRBD1 aligns across 8 bases. The CDR3 DNA reads TGTGCCAGCAGTTTTCGGCACAGGGGGGTCTACGAGCAGTACTTC. Its protein product is CASSFRHRGVYEQYF. Complete variable domain (other parts from reference TRBV28 and TRBJ2-7): DVKVTQSSRYLVKRTGEKVFLECVQDMDHENMFWYRQDPGLGLRLIYFSYDVKMKEKGDIPEGYSVSREKKERFSLILESASTNQTSMYLCASSFRHRGVYEQYFGPGTRLTVT.